This TCR beta chain was sequenced in a study of human T cells and chemical hapten exposure. Study details: Researchers reported sensitizing an approximately 2 cm by approximately 2 cm upper inner arm skin site with 2% DPC. Notes on the study in general: Expanded TCR counts at PT1 went up together with patch test score, a positive correlation.

Library preparation tagged each individual cDNA molecule with a unique molecular identifier. One entry per CDR3 protein results from TCRdb running MiXCR on the RACE reads. Of over 55,000 distinct CDR3 sequences listed, roughly 9.8% were seen once; the top ten hold around 10%. With regard to this clonotype: Antigen: not known.

The CDR3 is 14 residues long. The germline V gene encodes CDR1 PRHDT and CDR2 FYEKMQ (reference sequence). V gave up 6 bases and J gave up 0 bases, with 10 bases separating them. Time point denoted: pre-sensitization, week 0. Treatment indicated: therapeutic diphenylcyclopropenone sensitization with weekly scalp DPC. Blood sampling occurred before each patch-test application. Sequenced material: whole blood, taken in connection with sensitization to the hapten diphenylcyclopropenone (DPC). The receptor was isolated from a man aged 40-49 years with alopecia areata. Some clones in this sample may be carry-over from other donors' samples. The chain joins TRBV13 to TRBJ2-3, with a possible D match to TRBD2 (6 bases). The CDR3 reads CASRGTPSTDTQYF. The CDR3 coding sequence is TGTGCCAGCAGGGGGACTCCTAGCACAGATACGCAGTATTTT.